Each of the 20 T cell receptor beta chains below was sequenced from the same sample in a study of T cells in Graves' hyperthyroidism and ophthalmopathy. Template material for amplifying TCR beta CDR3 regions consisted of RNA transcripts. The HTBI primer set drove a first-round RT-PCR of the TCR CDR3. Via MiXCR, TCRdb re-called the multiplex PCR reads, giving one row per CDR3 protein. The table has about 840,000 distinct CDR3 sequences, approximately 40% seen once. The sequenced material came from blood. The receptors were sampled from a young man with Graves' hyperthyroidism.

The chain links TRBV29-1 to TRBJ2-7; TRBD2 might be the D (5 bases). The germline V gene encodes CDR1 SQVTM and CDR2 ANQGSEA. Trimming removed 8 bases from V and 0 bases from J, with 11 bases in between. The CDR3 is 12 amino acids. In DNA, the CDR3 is TGCAGCTTTTCAGCGGACTCCTACGAGCAGTACTTC. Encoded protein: CSFSADSYEQYF.

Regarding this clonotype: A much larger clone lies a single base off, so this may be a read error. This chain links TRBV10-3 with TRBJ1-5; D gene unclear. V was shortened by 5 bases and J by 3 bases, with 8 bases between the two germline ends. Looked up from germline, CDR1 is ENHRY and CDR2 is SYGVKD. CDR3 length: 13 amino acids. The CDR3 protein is CAISYSDNQPQHF. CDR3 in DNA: TGTGCCATCAGTTACTCGGACAATCAGCCCCAGCATTTT.

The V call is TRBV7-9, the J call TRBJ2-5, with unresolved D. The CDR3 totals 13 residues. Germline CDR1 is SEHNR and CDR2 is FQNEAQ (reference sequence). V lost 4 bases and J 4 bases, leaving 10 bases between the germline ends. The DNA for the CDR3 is TGTGCCAGCAGCTATAGCCGGATAGAGACCCAGTACTTC. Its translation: CASSYSRIETQYF.

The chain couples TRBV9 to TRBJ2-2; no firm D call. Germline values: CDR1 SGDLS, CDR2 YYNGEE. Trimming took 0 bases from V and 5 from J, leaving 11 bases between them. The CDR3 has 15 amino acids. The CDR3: CASSVEGLLTGELFF. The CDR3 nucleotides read TGTGCCAGCAGCGTAGAGGGCTTGCTAACCGGGGAGCTGTTTTTT.

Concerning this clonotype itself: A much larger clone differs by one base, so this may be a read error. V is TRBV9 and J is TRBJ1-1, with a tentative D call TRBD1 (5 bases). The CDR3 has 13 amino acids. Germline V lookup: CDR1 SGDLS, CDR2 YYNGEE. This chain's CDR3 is CASSAQGYTEASF. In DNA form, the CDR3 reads TGTGCCAGCAGCGCCCAGGGTTACACTGAAGCTTCCTTT.

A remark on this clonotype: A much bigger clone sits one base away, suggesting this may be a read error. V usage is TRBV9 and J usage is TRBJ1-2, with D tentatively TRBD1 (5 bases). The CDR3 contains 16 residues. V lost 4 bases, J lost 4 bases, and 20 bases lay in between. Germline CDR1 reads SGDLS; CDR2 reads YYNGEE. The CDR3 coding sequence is TGTGCCAGCAGCCAGGGCCGCGTTGGATTGAGCTATGGCTACACCTTC. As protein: CASSQGRVGLSYGYTF.

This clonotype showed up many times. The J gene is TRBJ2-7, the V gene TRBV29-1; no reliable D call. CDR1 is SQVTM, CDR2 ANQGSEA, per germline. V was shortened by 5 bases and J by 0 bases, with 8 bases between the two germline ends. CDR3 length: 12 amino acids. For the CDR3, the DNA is TGCAGCGTTTCCGCAGGCTCCTACGAGCAGTACTTC. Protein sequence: CSVSAGSYEQYF.

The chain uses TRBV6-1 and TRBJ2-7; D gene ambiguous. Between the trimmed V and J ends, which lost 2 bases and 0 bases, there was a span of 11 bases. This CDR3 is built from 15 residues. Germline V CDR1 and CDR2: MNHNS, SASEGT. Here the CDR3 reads CASSEQRLSSYEQYF. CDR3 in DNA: TGTGCCAGCAGTGAACAGAGATTAAGCTCCTACGAGCAGTACTTC.

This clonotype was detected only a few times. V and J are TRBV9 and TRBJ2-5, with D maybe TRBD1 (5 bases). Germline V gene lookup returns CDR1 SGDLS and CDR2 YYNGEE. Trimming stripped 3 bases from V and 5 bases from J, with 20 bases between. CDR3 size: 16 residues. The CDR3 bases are TGTGCCAGCAGCGGAGGCAGGGCAACGATGGGGGAGACCCAGTACTTC. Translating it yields CASSGGRATMGETQYF.

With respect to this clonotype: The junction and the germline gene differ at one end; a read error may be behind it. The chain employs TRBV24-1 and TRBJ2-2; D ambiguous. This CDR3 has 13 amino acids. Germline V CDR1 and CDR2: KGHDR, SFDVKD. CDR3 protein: CASSNHQTGELFF. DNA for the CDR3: TGTGCCAGCAGTAACCACCAAACCGGGGAGCTGTTTTTT.

Here the CDR3 DNA reads TGTGCCAGCAGTGTAAAGAAGACAGGACAGCCCCAGCATTTT. It is translated as CASSVKKTGQPQHF. J is TRBJ1-5 and V is TRBV12-3 or TRBV12-4, with D tentatively TRBD1 (6 bases). Trimming removed 5 bases at V and 7 bases at J, with 15 bases between. CDR3 length: 14 amino acids.

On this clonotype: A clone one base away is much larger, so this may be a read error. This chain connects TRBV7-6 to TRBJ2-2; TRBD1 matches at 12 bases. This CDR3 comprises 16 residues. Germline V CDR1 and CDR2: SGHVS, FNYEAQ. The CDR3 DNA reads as TGTGCCAGCAGCCCTTGGGACAGGGGGCACACCGGGGAGCTGCTTTTT. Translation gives CASSPWDRGHTGELLF.

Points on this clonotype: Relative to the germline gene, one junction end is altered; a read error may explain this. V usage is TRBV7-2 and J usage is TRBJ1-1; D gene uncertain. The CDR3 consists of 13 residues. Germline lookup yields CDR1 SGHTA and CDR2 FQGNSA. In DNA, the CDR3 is TGTGCCAGCAGCTTGGGCCCGAACGCTGAAGCTTTCTTT. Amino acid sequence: CASSLGPNAEAFF.

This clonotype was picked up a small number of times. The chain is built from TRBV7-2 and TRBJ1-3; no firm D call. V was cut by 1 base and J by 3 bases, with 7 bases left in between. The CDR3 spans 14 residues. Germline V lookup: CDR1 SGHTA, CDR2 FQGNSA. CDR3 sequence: CASSLGAFGNTIYF. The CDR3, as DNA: TGTGCCAGCAGCTTAGGCGCTTTTGGAAACACCATATATTTT.

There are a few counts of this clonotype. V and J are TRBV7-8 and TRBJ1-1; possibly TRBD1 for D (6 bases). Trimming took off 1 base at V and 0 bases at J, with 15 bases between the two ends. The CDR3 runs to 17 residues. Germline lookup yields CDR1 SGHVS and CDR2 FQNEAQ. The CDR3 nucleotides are TGTGCCAGCAGCTTAGGGGGGGTCGGACAGATGAACACTGAAGCTTTCTTT. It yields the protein CASSLGGVGQMNTEAFF.

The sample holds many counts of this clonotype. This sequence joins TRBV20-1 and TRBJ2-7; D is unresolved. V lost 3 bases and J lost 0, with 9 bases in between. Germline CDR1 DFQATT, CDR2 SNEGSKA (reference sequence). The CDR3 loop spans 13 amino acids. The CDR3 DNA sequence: TGCAGTGCTAGTCACCCGGACTCCTACGAGCAGTACTTC. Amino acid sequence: CSASHPDSYEQYF.

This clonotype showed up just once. The DNA for the CDR3 is TGTGCCAGCAGCATTGCGGGACTAGCGGAAGGCTACGAGCAGTACTTC. This translates into CASSIAGLAEGYEQYF. V usage is TRBV7-2 and J usage is TRBJ2-7, with 11 bases aligning to TRBD2. The trim removed 5 bases at V and 3 bases at J, leaving 9 bases unmatched. This CDR3 comprises 16 residues. Germline lookup yields CDR1 SGHTA and CDR2 FQGNSA.

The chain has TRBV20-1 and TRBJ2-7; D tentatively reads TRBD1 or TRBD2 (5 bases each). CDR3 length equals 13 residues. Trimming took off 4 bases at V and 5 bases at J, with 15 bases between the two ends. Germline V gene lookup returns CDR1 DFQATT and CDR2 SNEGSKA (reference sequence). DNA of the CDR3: TGCAGTGCTACGCCGGGGCTTGAGGACGAGCAGTACTTC. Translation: CSATPGLEDEQYF.

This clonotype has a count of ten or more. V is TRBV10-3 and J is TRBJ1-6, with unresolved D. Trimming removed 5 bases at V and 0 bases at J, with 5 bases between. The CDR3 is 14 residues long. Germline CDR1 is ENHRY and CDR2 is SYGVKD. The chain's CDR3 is CAISNSSYNSPLHF. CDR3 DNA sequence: TGTGCCATCAGTAATAGCTCCTATAATTCACCCCTCCACTTT.

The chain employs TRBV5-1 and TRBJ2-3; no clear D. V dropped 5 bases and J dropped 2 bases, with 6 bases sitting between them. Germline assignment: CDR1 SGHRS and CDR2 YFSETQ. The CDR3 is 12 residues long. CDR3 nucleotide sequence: TGCGCCAGCAGGGACCCCACAGATACGCAGTATTTT. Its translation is CASRDPTDTQYF. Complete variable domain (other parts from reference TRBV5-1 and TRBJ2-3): KAGVTQTPRYLIKTRGQQVTLSCSPISGHRSVSWYQQTPGQGLQFLFEYFSETQRNKGNFPGRFSGRQFSNSRSEMNVSTLELGDSALYLCASRDPTDTQYFGPGTRLTVL.